This T cell receptor beta chain was recorded in a study of blood T cell repertoires in COVID-19. About the study: COVID-19 samples from acute and convalescent phases originated in the United States, Italy and Spain. In each case, the material was cDNA or gDNA derived from T cells, B-cell-depleted T cells, or PBMCs.

The CDR3 loop spans 18 amino acids. Germline loops: CDR1 SGHTA, CDR2 FQGNSA. With 4 bases clipped from V and 2 bases from J, the junction kept 10 bases outside the gene matches. Per the original data handling: Reference gene primer amplification gave nucleated cell count estimates. The assay was immunoSEQ multiplex PCR, and TCRdb's table has in-frame clones only and misses some. The V and J calls and clone size were taken over from that table, and D and trimming were inferred from the DNA. The repertoire holds around 400,000 clones, with 87% as singletons. Sequenced: peripheral blood. The clonotype was recovered from a woman aged 30 to 39 with COVID-19, enrolled during active disease. The rearrangement links TRBV7-2 to TRBJ2-3; TRBD2 matches at 12 bases. The chain's CDR3 is CASSSSALAGGNTDTQYF. CDR3 DNA sequence: TGTGCCAGCAGCTCTTCGGCCCTAGCGGGAGGGAACACAGATACGCAGTATTTT. The full variable domain, rest sourced from reference TRBV7-2 and TRBJ2-3, is GAGVSQSPSNKVTEKGKDVELRCDPISGHTALYWYRQSLGQGLEFLIYFQGNSAPDKSGLPSDRFSAERTGGSVSTLTIQRTQQEDSAVYLCASSSSALAGGNTDTQYFGPGTRLTVL.